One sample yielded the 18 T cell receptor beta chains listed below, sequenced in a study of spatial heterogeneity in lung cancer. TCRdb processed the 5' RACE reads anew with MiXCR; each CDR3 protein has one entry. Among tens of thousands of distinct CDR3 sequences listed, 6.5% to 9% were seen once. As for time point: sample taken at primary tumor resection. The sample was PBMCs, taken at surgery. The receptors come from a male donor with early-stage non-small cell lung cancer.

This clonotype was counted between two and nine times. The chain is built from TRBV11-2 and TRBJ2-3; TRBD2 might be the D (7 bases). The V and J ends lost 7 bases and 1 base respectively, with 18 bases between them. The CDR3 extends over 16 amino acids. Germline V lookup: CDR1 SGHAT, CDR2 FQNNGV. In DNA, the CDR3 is TGTGCCAGCACCCCGGGGGGCGGGGGTCGCACAGATACGCAGTATTTT. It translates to CASTPGGGGRTDTQYF.

The CDR3 region is CASSPPGLASTDTQYF. The DNA for the CDR3 is TGTGCCAGCTCACCCCCGGGACTAGCGAGCACAGATACGCAGTATTTT. V usage is TRBV18 and J usage is TRBJ2-3, with 10 bases matching TRBD2. CDR1 and CDR2 from the germline V gene are KGHSH and LQKENI. CDR3 length equals 16 residues. Losses at the gene ends were 3 bases for V and 0 bases for J; bases not matched to a gene: 3.

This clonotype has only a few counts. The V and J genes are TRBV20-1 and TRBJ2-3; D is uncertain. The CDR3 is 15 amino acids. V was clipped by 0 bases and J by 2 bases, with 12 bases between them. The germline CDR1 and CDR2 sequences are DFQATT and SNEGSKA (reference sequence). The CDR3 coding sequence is TGCAGTGCTAGAGATGGTAGCTGGGCCACAGATACGCAGTATTTT. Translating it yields CSARDGSWATDTQYF.

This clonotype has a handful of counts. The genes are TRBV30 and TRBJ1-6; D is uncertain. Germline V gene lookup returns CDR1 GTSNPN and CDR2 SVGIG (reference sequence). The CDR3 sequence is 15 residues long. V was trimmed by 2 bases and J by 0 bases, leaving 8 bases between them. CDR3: CAWSMTISYNSPLHF. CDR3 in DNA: TGTGCCTGGAGTATGACTATCTCCTATAATTCACCCCTCCACTTT.

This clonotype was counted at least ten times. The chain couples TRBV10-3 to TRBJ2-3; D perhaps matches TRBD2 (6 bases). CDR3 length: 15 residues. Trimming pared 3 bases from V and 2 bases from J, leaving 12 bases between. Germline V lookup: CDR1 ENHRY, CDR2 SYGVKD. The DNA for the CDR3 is TGTGCCATCAGTGAACGGGGAGGCGACACAGATACGCAGTATTTT. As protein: CAISERGGDTDTQYF.

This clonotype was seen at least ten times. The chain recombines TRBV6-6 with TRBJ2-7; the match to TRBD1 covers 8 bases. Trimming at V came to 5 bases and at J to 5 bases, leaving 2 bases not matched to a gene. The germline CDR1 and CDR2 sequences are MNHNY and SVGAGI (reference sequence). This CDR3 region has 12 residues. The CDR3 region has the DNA TGTGCCAGCAGTGGACAGGGTAACGAGCAGTACTTC. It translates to CASSGQGNEQYF.

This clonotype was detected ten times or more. This CDR3 is CASSHVPGQGAMNTEAFF. In nucleotides, the CDR3 is TGTGCCAGCAGCCACGTCCCGGGACAGGGGGCTATGAACACTGAAGCTTTCTTT. The genes are TRBV4-2 and TRBJ1-1, with 12 bases fitting TRBD1. CDR1 and CDR2 from the germline V gene are LGHNA and YNFKEQ. Losses at the gene ends were 3 bases for V and 0 bases for J; bases not matched to a gene: 8. The CDR3 covers 18 residues.

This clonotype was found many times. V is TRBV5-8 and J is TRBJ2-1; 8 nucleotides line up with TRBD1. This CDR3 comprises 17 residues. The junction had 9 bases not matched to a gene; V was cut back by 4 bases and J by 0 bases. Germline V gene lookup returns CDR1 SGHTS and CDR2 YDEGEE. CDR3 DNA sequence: TGTGCCAGCAGCATATATCAGGGGGCCAGCTCCTACAATGAGCAGTTCTTC. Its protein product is CASSIYQGASSYNEQFF.

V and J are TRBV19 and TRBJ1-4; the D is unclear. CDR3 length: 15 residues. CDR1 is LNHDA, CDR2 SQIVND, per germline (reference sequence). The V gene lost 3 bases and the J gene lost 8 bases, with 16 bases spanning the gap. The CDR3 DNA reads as TGTGCCAGTAGTATTGGCGGGATAAAAGGAGAAAAACTGTTTTTT. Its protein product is CASSIGGIKGEKLFF.

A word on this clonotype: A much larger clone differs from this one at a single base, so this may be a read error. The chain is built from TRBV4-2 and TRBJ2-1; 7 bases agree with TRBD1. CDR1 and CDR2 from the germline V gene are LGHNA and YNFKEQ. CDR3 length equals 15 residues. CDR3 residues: CASCQEGTVFHEQFF. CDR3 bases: TGTGCCAGCTGCCAAGAAGGGACAGTATTCCATGAGCAGTTCTTC.

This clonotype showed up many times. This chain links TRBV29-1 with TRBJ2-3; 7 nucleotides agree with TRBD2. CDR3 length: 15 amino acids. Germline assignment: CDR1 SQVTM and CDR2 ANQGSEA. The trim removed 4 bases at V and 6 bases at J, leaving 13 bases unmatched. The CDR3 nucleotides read TGCAGCGTTGCCAGTAGCGGGTTGGGGTTGGATACGCAGTATTTT. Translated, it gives CSVASSGLGLDTQYF.

The CDR3, as DNA: TGTGCCAGCACCTCGAAAGGGGGTGGAACCTATAATTCACCCCTCCACTTT. Amino acid sequence: CASTSKGGGTYNSPLHF. V and J are TRBV7-2 and TRBJ1-6, with TRBD1 as a possible D gene (6 bases). The germline V gene has CDR1 SGHTA and CDR2 FQGNSA. The CDR3 has 17 residues. V was cut by 7 bases and J by 2 bases, with 18 bases left in between.

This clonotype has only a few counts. CDR3 bases: TGCGCCAGCAGCTCCGGGACTAGCGGGGGAATATACTCCTACGAGCAGTACTTC. The encoded protein is CASSSGTSGGIYSYEQYF. The chain recombines TRBV5-1 with TRBJ2-7, with 14 bases that match TRBD2. V shed 3 bases and J 0 bases; nucleotides not matched to a gene: 8. The CDR3 length is 18 residues. In germline, CDR1 is SGHRS, CDR2 YFSETQ.

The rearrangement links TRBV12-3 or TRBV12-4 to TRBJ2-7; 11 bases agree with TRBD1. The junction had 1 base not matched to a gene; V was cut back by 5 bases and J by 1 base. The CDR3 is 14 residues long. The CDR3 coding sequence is TGTGCCAGCAGTGGACAGGGGGCATCCTACGAGCAGTACTTC. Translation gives CASSGQGASYEQYF.

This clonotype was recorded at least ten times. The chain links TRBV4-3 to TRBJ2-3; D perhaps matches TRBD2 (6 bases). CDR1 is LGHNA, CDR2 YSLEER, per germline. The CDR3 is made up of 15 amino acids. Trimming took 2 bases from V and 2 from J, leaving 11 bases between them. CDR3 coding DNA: TGCGCCAGCAGCCAACAAGGAGGGCCCACAGATACGCAGTATTTT. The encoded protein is CASSQQGGPTDTQYF.

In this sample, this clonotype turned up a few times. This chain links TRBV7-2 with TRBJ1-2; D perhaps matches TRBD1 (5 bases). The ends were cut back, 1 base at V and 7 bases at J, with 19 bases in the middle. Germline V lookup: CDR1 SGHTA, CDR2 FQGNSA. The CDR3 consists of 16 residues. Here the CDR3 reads CASSLVAGVAESGYTF. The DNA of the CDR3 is TGTGCCAGCAGCTTAGTGGCGGGGGTGGCAGAGTCTGGCTACACCTTC.

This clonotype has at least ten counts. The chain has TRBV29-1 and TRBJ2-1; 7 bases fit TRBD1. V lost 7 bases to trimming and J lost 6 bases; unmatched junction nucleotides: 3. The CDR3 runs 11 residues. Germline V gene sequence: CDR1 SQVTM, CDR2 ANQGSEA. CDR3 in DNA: TGCAGCGGATCAGGGGGCAATGAGCAGTTCTTC. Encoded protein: CSGSGGNEQFF.

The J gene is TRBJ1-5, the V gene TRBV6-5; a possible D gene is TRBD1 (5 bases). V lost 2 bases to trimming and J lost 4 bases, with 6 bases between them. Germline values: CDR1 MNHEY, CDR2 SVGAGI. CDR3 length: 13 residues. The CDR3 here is CASSYEGNQPQHF. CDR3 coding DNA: TGTGCCAGCAGTTACGAGGGGAATCAGCCCCAGCATTTT.